This TCR beta chain is drawn from a study of T cell responses to AZD1222 COVID-19 vaccine. General observations from the study: Among those given AZD1222, only six were seropositive at baseline. Across the whole spike, CD4 TCRs peaked at regions 160-218 and 743-854. The donors showed a predominance of white British ancestry and of females, with possible underestimation of clonal diversity.

About this clone: Its antigen is as yet unknown.

The data were produced by immunoSEQ multiplex PCR, yet TCRdb's version contains in-frame clones alone and is incomplete. This table holds roughly 120,000 clones, roughly four fifths found once. This CDR3 is built from 15 residues. The V segment lost 4 bases and the J segment 1 base; nucleotides outside the gene matches: 6. Looked up from germline, CDR1 is MNHEY and CDR2 is SVGEGT. The source was peripheral blood, collected on day 0 of AZD1222 vaccination. This clonotype was obtained from an adult in good health. This chain joins TRBV6-2 or TRBV6-3 and TRBJ2-5, with 7 bases identical to TRBD2. CDR3 sequence (DNA): TGTGCCAGCAGTTCGGGGGGAGGGCTCCAAGAGACCCAGTACTTC. It is translated as CASSSGGGLQETQYF.